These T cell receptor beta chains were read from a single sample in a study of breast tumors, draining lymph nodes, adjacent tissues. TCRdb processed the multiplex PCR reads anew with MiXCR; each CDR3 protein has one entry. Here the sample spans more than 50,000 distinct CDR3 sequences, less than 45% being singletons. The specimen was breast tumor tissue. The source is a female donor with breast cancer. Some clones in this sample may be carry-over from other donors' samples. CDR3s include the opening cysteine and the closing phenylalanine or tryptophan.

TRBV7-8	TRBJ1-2	CASSYGDRDGYGYTF
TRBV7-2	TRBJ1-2	CASSLPWPQAYGYTF
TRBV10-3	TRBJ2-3	CAIREAGGPTDTQYF
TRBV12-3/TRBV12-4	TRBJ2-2	CASSPSGLAGAGGGELFF
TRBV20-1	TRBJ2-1	CSARDEGPSSGRASSEQFF
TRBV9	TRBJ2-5	CASSQGDGKETQSF
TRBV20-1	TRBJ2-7	CSARNTRGPSGQYF
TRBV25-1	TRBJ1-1	CASSGGRADVNTEAFF
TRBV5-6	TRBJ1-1	CASSLMGNTEAFF
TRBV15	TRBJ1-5	CATSRDQGGNQPQHF
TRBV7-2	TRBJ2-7	CASSLTSGSEQYF
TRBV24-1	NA	CATSDWRLAGADTQHF
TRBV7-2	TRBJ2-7	CASTIGSYEQYF
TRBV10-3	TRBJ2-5	CVIKTGLAGYQETQYF
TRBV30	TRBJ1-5	CAWGGGDGYNQPQHF
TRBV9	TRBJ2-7	CASRRGRGTGMSYEQYF
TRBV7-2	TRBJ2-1	CASSPSGRSKNEQFF
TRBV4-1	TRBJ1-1	CASSPSVGGGGTEAFF
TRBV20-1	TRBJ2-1	CSARRNEQFF
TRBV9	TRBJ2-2	CARDAAGATGELFF
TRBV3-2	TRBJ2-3	CASSDYNSLSTDTRYF
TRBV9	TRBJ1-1	CASSPSWGTEAFF
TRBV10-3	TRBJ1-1	CAIDGRGGPVSEAFF
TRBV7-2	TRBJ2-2	CASSLGGPRGGELFF
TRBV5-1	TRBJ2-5	CASSLSGNPQETQYF
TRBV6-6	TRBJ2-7	CVGLAGGEQYF
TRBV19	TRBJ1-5	CASSFEQGGHQPQHF
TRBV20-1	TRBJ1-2	CSARGRDGNGYTF
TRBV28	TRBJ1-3	CASSLFNPGRVGNTIYF
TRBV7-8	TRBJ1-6	CTSSLGLWSSYNSPLHF
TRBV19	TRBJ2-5	CASRRGSGETQYF
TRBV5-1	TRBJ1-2	CASSFTGDGYTF
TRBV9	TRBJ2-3	CASSFARGTDTQYF
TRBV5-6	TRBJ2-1	CASSLTGTGVNEQFF
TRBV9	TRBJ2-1	CASSVEGGRARNEQFF
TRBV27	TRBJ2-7	CASSRLAGVGPEQYF
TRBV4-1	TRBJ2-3	CASSQIGQGLAADTQYF
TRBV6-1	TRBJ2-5	CASRGLAEETQYF
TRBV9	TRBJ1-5	CASSVAGTAIHNSNQPQHF
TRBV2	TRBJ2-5	CASSEISGRETQYF
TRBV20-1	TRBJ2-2	CSARDGTSGFTGELFF
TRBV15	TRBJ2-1	CATSGDRASNEQLF
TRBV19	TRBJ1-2	CASSRTANRYGYTF
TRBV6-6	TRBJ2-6	CASIRGARGANVLTF
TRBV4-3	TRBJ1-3	CASSRESGRNTIYF
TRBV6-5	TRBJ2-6	CASSYSRVRRSGANVLTF
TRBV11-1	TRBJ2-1	CASSLALAGGQNEQFF
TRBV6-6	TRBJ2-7	CASSYRGREQYF
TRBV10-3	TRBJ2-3	CAISAYPTSGRGGTDTQYF
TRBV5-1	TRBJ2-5	CASSPLGVAGLETQYF
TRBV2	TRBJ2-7	CASSSRRRGSSYEQYF
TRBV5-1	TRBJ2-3	CASSRGSTSGGSTDTQYF
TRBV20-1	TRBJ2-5	CSAIRMGAEATQYF